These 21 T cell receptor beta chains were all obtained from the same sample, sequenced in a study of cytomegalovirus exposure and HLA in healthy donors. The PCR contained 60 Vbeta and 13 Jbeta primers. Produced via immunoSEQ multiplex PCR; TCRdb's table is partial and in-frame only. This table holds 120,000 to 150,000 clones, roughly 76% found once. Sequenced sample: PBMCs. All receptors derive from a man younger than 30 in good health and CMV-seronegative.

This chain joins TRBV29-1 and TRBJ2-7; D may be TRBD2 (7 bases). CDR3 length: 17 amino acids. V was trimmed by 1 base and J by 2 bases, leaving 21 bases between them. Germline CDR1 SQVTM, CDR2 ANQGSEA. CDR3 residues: CSVEGGEAGARPYEQYF. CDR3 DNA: TGCAGCGTTGAAGGGGGAGAGGCGGGGGCCCGTCCCTACGAGCAGTACTTC.

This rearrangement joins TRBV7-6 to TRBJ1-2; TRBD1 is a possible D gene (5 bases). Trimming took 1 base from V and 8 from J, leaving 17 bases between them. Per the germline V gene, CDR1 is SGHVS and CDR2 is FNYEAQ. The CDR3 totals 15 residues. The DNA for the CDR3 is TGTGCCAGCAGCTTAGAACATGGGGGGGACGGGGGCTACACCTTC. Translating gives CASSLEHGGDGGYTF.

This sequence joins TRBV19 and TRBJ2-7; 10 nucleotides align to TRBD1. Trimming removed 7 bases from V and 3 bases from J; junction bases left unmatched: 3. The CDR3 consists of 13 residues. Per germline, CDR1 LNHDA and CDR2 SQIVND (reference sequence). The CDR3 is CASKGTGVYEQYF. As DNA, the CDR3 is TGTGCCAGTAAGGGGACAGGGGTCTACGAGCAGTACTTC. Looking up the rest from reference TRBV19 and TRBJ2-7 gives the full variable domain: DGGITQSPKYLFRKEGQNVTLSCEQNLNHDAMYWYRQDPGQGLRLIYYSQIVNDFQKGDIAEGYSVSREKKESFPLTVTSAQKNPTAFYLCASKGTGVYEQYFGPGTRLTVT.

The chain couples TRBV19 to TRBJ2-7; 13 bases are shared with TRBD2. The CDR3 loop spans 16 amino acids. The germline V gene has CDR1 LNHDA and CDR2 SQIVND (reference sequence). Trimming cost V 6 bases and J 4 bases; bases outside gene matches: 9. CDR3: CASSPTGLAGVYEQYF. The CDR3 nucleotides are TGTGCCAGTAGCCCAACCGGACTAGCGGGAGTATACGAGCAGTACTTC. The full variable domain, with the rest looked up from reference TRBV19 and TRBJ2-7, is DGGITQSPKYLFRKEGQNVTLSCEQNLNHDAMYWYRQDPGQGLRLIYYSQIVNDFQKGDIAEGYSVSREKKESFPLTVTSAQKNPTAFYLCASSPTGLAGVYEQYFGPGTRLTVT.

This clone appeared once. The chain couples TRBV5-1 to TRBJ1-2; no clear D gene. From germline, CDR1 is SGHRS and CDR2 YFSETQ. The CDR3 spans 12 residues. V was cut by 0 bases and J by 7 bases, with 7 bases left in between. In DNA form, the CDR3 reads TGCGCCAGCAGCTTGGGGGCCCCTGGCTACACCTTC. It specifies CASSLGAPGYTF. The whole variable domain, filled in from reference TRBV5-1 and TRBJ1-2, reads KAGVTQTPRYLIKTRGQQVTLSCSPISGHRSVSWYQQTPGQGLQFLFEYFSETQRNKGNFPGRFSGRQFSNSRSEMNVSTLELGDSALYLCASSLGAPGYTFGSGTRLTVV.

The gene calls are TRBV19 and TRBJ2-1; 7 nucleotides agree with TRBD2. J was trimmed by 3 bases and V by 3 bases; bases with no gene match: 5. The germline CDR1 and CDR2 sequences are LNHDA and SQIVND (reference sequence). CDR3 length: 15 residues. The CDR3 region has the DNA TGTGCCAGTAGTATCTCTAGCGGTTACTACAATGAGCAGTTCTTC. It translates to CASSISSGYYNEQFF.

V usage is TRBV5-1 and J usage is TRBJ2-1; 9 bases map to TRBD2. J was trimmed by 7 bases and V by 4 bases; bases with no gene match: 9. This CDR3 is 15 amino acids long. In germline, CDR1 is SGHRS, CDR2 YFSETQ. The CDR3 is CASSPLAGGPNEQFF. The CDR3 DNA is TGCGCCAGCAGCCCCTTGGCGGGGGGGCCGAATGAGCAGTTCTTC.

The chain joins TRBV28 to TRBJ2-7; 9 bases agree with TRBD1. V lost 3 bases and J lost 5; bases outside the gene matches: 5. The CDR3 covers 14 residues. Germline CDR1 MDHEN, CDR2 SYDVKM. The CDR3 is CASSLGQGSHEQYF. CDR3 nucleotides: TGTGCCAGCAGTTTGGGACAGGGATCCCACGAGCAGTACTTC.

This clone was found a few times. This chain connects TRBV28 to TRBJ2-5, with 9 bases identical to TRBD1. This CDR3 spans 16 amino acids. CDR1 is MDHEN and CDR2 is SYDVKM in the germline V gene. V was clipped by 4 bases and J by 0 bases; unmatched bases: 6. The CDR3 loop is CASSSGTGNHQETQYF. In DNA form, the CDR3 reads TGTGCCAGCAGTTCCGGGACAGGGAACCACCAAGAGACCCAGTACTTC.

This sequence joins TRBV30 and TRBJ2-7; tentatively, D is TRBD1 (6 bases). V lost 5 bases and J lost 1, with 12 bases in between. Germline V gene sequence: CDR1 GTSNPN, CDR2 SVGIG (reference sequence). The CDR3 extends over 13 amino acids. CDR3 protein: CAWLRTVSYEQYF. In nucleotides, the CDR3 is TGTGCCTGGCTAAGGACAGTATCCTACGAGCAGTACTTC. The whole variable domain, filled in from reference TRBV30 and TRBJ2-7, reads SQTIHQWPATLVQPVGSPLSLECTVEGTSNPNLYWYRQAAGRGLQLLFYSVGIGQISSEVPQNLSASRPQDRQFILSSKKLLLSDSGFYLCAWLRTVSYEQYFGPGTRLTVT.

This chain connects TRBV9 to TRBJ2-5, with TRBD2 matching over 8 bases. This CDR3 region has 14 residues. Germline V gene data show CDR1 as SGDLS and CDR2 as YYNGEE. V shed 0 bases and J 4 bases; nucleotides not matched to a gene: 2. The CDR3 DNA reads TGTGCCAGCAGCGTAGCGGGGGGGCCAGAGACCCAGTACTTC. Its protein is CASSVAGGPETQYF.

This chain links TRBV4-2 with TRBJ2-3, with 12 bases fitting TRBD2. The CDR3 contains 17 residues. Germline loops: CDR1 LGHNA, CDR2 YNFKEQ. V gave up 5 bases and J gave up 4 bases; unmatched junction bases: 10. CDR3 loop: CASSTRLAGGHADTQYF. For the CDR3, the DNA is TGTGCCAGCAGCACACGTCTAGCGGGGGGGCATGCAGATACGCAGTATTTT.

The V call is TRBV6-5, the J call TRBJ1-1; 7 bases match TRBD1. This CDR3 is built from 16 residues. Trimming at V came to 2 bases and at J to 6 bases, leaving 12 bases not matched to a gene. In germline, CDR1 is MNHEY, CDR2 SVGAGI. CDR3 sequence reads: CASSYSARETGAEAFF. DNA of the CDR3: TGTGCCAGCAGTTACAGTGCTCGGGAAACAGGGGCTGAAGCTTTCTTT.

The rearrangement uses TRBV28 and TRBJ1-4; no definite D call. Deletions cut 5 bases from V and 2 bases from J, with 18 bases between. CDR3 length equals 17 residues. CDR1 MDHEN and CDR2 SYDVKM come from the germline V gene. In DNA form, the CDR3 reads TGTGCCAGCAGTACCTCGACATTTAGTGTTACTAATGAAAAACTGTTTTTT. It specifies CASSTSTFSVTNEKLFF.

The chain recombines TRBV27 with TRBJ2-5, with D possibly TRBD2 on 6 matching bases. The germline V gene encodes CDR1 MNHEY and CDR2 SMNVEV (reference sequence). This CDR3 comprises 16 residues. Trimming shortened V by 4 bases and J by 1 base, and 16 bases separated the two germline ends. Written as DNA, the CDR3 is TGTGCCAGCAGTTCGACTAGGTATAGCTTCCAAGAGACCCAGTACTTC. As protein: CASSSTRYSFQETQYF.

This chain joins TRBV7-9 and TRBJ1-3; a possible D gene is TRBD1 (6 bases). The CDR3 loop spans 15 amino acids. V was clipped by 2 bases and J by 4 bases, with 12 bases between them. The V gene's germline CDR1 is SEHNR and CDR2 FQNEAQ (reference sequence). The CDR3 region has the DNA TGTGCCAGCAGCTTACGAGGGGGATTGGGAAACACCATATATTTT. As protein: CASSLRGGLGNTIYF.

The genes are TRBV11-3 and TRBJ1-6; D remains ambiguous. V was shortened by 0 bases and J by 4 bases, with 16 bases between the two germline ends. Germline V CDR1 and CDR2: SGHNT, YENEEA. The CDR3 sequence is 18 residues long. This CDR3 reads CASSLETPVEGYNSPLHF. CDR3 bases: TGTGCCAGCAGCTTAGAGACACCGGTCGAGGGATATAATTCACCCCTCCACTTT.

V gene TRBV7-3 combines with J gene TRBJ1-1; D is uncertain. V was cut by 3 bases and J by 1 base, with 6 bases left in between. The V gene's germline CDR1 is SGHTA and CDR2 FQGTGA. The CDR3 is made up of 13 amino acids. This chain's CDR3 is CASSFGWNTEAFF. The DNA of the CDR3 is TGTGCCAGCAGCTTCGGTTGGAACACTGAAGCTTTCTTT.

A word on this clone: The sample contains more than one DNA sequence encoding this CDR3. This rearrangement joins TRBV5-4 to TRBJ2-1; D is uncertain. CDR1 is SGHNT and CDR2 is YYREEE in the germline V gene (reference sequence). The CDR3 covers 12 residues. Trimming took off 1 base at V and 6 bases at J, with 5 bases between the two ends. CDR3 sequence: CASSLFSNEQFF. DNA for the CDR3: TGTGCCAGCAGCTTGTTCTCCAATGAGCAGTTCTTC.

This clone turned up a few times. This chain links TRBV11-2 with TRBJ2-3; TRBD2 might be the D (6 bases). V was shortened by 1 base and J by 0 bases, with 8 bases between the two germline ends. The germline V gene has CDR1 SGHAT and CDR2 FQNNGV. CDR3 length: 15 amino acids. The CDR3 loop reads CASSLVGSSTDTQYF. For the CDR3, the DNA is TGTGCCAGCAGCTTAGTCGGGAGTAGCACAGATACGCAGTATTTT.

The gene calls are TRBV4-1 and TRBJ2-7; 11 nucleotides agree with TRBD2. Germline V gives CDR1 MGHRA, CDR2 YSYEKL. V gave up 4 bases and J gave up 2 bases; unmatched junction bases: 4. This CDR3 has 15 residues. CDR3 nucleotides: TGCGCCAGCAGCCTTAGCGGGAGGGCCACCTACGAGCAGTACTTC. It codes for CASSLSGRATYEQYF.